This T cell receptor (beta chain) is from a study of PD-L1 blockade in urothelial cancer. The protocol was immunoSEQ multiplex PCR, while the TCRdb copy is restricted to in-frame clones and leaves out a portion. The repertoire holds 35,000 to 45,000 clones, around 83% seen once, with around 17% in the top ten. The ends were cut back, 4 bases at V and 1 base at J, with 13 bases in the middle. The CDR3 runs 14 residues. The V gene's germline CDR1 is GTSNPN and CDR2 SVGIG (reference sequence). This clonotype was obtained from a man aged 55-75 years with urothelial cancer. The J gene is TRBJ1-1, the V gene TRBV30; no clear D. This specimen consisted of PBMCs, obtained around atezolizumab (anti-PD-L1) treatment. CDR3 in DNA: TGTGCCTGGAAGACACACCAGGAGAACACTGAAGCTTTCTTT. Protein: CAWKTHQENTEAFF.